These 32 T cell receptor beta chains originate from one sample sequenced in a study of blood T cell repertoires in COVID-19. Sequenced by immunoSEQ multiplex PCR; TCRdb stores in-frame clones only, minus some. This table has more than 200,000 clones, 88% appearing once. The sample comprised peripheral blood. These TCRs come from a man older than 75 with acute or convalescent COVID-19.

The chain is built from TRBV27 and TRBJ1-1; possible D gene TRBD1, 6 bases. The germline V gene encodes CDR1 MNHEY and CDR2 SMNVEV (reference sequence). V was trimmed by 5 bases and J by 1 base, leaving 8 bases between them. This CDR3 has 13 residues. CDR3 region: CASSQGQNTEAFF. CDR3 nucleotides: TGTGCCAGCAGTCAGGGACAGAACACTGAAGCTTTCTTT.

The chain is built from TRBV7-8 and TRBJ2-5; TRBD2 is a possible D gene (7 bases). Germline assignment: CDR1 SGHVS and CDR2 FQNEAQ. The CDR3 is made up of 14 amino acids. V lost 6 bases and J 2 bases, leaving 13 bases between the germline ends. The CDR3 coding sequence is TGTGCCAGCAGTCCGCGGGGGACACAAGAGACCCAGTACTTC. It codes for CASSPRGTQETQYF.

The genes are TRBV6-5 and TRBJ1-4, with unresolved D. V gave up 6 bases and J gave up 0 bases, with 5 bases separating them. CDR1 and CDR2 (germline): MNHEY, SVGAGI. The CDR3 runs 13 residues. CDR3: CASRLTTNEKLFF. DNA of the CDR3: TGTGCCAGCAGACTGACAACTAATGAAAAACTGTTTTTT.

V gene TRBV6-5 combines with J gene TRBJ1-1; 8 nucleotides align to TRBD1. Unmatched junction bases numbered 5, after V lost 6 bases and J lost 2 bases. Germline CDR1 and CDR2: MNHEY and SVGAGI. The CDR3 runs 14 residues. The CDR3 coding sequence is TGTGCCAGCAGGGGACAGGTGTTTAACACTGAAGCTTTCTTT. Protein product: CASRGQVFNTEAFF.

This chain uses TRBV6-1 with TRBJ2-2, with a weak D call TRBD1 (6 bases). Germline loops: CDR1 MNHNS, CDR2 SASEGT. Trimming took off 1 base at V and 1 base at J, with 13 bases between the two ends. The CDR3 length is 17 residues. The DNA for the CDR3 is TGTGCCAGCAGTGAAGAAAAGGGACATTGGAACACCGGGGAGCTGTTTTTT. Translation gives CASSEEKGHWNTGELFF.

The chain employs TRBV19 and TRBJ2-3, with a weak D call TRBD2 (5 bases). Germline-derived CDR1 and CDR2 are LNHDA and SQIVND (reference sequence). The CDR3 runs to 16 residues. V lost 7 bases and J 2 bases, leaving 19 bases between the germline ends. The chain's CDR3 is CASMGSSRRNTDTQYF. The CDR3 DNA sequence: TGTGCCAGTATGGGGAGTTCAAGAAGAAACACAGATACGCAGTATTTT.

V usage is TRBV19 and J usage is TRBJ2-1; TRBD2 matches 8 bases. CDR3 size: 16 residues. V dropped 5 bases and J dropped 0; count of bases not matched to a gene: 6. Germline-derived CDR1 and CDR2 are LNHDA and SQIVND (reference sequence). This chain's CDR3 is CASSPQLAASYNEQFF. The CDR3, as DNA: TGTGCCAGTAGTCCCCAACTAGCGGCCTCCTACAATGAGCAGTTCTTC.

This clone was recorded once. The chain links TRBV2 to TRBJ1-2; tentative D call: TRBD1 (5 bases). Germline CDR1 reads SNHLY; CDR2 reads FYNNEI. Trimming removed 7 bases at V and 5 bases at J, with 14 bases between. This CDR3 contains 13 residues. The CDR3 bases are TGTGCCAGCACCCTGGAGGGGCCTTATGGCTACACCTTC. The encoded protein is CASTLEGPYGYTF.

The chain combines TRBV6-5 with TRBJ1-4; D is possibly TRBD1 (6 bases). With 0 bases removed from V and 13 bases from J, the gap between germline ends came to 12 bases. This CDR3 spans 13 amino acids. Germline V gives CDR1 MNHEY, CDR2 SVGAGI. In nucleotides, the CDR3 is TGTGCCAGCAGTTACTCGGGGACACATATACTGTTTTTT. Protein product: CASSYSGTHILFF.

V gene TRBV28 combines with J gene TRBJ1-5, with 9 bases lining up with TRBD1. The V gene's germline CDR1 is MDHEN and CDR2 SYDVKM. CDR3 length: 13 amino acids. V was pared by 6 bases and J by 8 bases, with 5 bases of the junction left unmatched. CDR3 nucleotide sequence: TGTGCCAGCAGGGGACAGGGAAAAGAGCCCCAGCATTTT. As protein: CASRGQGKEPQHF.

Of note for this clone: The junction and the germline gene differ at one end; a read error may be behind it. The chain combines TRBV7-7 with TRBJ2-2; possible D gene TRBD2, 6 bases. The CDR3 runs 15 residues. From germline, CDR1 is SSHAT and CDR2 FNYEAQ (reference sequence). This chain's CDR3 is CASSLSGLGTGELFF. Written as DNA, the CDR3 is TGTGCTAGCAGCTTAAGCGGGCTAGGGACCGGGGAGCTGTTTTTT. The full variable domain, in which reference TRBV7-7 and TRBJ2-2 provide the parts outside the CDR3, is GAGVSQSPRYKVTKRGQDVTLRCDPISSHATLYWYQQALGQGPEFLTYFNYEAQPDKSGLPSDRFSAERPEGSISTLTIQRTEQRDSAMYRCASSLSGLGTGELFFGEGSRLTVL.

The chain combines TRBV2 with TRBJ1-1; no clear D. V shed 7 bases and J shed 5 bases, with 17 bases lying between them. The germline CDR1 and CDR2 sequences are SNHLY and FYNNEI. The CDR3 runs 14 residues. CDR3: CASTHSLTLTEAFF. CDR3 bases: TGTGCCAGCACCCACTCCCTCACCCTTACTGAAGCTTTCTTT.

The chain combines TRBV10-3 with TRBJ1-5; the D gene is possibly TRBD1 (6 bases). Trimming took 0 bases from V and 9 from J, leaving 12 bases between them. The CDR3 is 14 amino acids. Germline CDR1 and CDR2: ENHRY and SYGVKD. CDR3 protein: CAISESSQGRPQHF. CDR3 nucleotides: TGTGCCATCAGTGAGTCGAGTCAGGGGCGGCCCCAGCATTTT.

In the case of this clone: The junction does not match germline at one end; this may be a read error. The chain joins TRBV19 to TRBJ1-3; the D is unclear. Germline loops: CDR1 LNHDA, CDR2 SQIVND (reference sequence). This CDR3 is 11 amino acids long. CDR3 nucleotide sequence: TGTGCCAGTAGGAATGGAGACACCATATATTTT. Encoded protein: CASRNGDTIYF.

The chain joins TRBV14 to TRBJ1-1, with TRBD1 matching over 9 bases. Trimming cost V 6 bases and J 11 bases; bases outside gene matches: 10. CDR1 and CDR2 from the germline V gene are SGHDN and FVKESK. The CDR3 is made up of 13 amino acids. The CDR3 DNA sequence: TGTGCCAGCAGAGGACAGGGGAGGTCTTCGGCTTTCTTT. Amino acid sequence: CASRGQGRSSAFF.

This chain connects TRBV5-5 to TRBJ2-3; perhaps TRBD2 as D (5 bases). CDR1 SGHKS and CDR2 YYEKEE come from the germline V gene (reference sequence). The CDR3 loop spans 14 amino acids. V lost 1 base and J 2 bases, leaving 8 bases between the germline ends. The CDR3 sequence: CASSLTSFTDTQYF. The CDR3 DNA reads TGTGCCAGCAGCTTGACTAGTTTCACAGATACGCAGTATTTT.

This chain links TRBV21-1 with TRBJ2-5; no check of the table's D call, TRBD1, against the DNA was made. TRBV21-1 is tagged as a pseudogene. This CDR3 has 14 amino acids. The CDR3 loop is CASSKAGEEETQYF. In DNA, the CDR3 is TGTGCCAGCAGCAAGGCAGGCGAAGAAGAGACCCAGTACTTC.

The V call is TRBV15, the J call TRBJ2-1; 8 bases agree with TRBD2. Germline lookup yields CDR1 LNHNV and CDR2 YYDKDF (reference sequence). The CDR3 length is 15 residues. V shed 0 bases and J 6 bases; nucleotides not matched to a gene: 4. The DNA for the CDR3 is TGTGCCACCAGCAGAGACGGTAGCGGGGCCAATGAGCAGTTCTTC. Translation: CATSRDGSGANEQFF.

The CDR3 sequence: CASSFGQVSGNTIYF. In DNA form, the CDR3 reads TGTGCCAGCAGTTTCGGACAGGTCTCTGGAAACACCATATATTTT. The J gene is TRBJ1-3, the V gene TRBV7-9; the match to TRBD1 covers 7 bases. CDR1 is SEHNR and CDR2 is FQNEAQ in the germline V gene (reference sequence). This CDR3 spans 15 amino acids. V gave up 6 bases and J gave up 0 bases; unmatched junction bases: 5.

As DNA, the CDR3 is TGTGCCAGCTCACCACGATTGACAGGGGGAGACACTGAAGCTTTCTTT. Translation gives CASSPRLTGGDTEAFF. This chain joins TRBV18 and TRBJ1-1; 9 nucleotides align to TRBD1. The V gene's germline CDR1 is KGHSH and CDR2 LQKENI. CDR3 length equals 16 residues. Trimming took 1 base from V and 3 from J; bases not matched to a gene: 6.

The rearrangement uses TRBV18 and TRBJ1-3; TRBD1 is a possible D gene (6 bases). This CDR3 region has 17 residues. Per germline, CDR1 KGHSH and CDR2 LQKENI. V was clipped by 3 bases and J by 2 bases, with 17 bases between them. The CDR3 region has the DNA TGTGCCAGCTCACCGACCAGTGAAGGGGGTACTGGAAACACCATATATTTT. Translation: CASSPTSEGGTGNTIYF.

The V and J genes are TRBV5-8 and TRBJ2-2; D perhaps matches TRBD1 (6 bases). This CDR3 comprises 15 residues. Germline V gene lookup returns CDR1 SGHTS and CDR2 YDEGEE. The V end lost 0 bases, the J end lost 4 bases, and 10 bases lay between the germline ends. Here the CDR3 reads CASSLEYRATGELFF. The DNA for the CDR3 is TGTGCCAGCAGCTTGGAGTACAGGGCCACCGGGGAGCTGTTTTTT.

The chain combines TRBV4-2 with TRBJ2-2; TRBD1 agrees at 10 bases. Germline V gene data show CDR1 as LGHNA and CDR2 as YNFKEQ. The CDR3 runs 15 residues. J lost 3 bases, V lost 8 bases, and 6 bases had no gene match. The DNA for the CDR3 is TGTGCCAGCCGTACCGGGACAGGGGACACCGGGGAGCTGTTTTTT. It translates to CASRTGTGDTGELFF.

The rearrangement joins TRBV9 to TRBJ2-1, with 9 bases fitting TRBD2. CDR1 SGDLS and CDR2 YYNGEE come from the germline V gene. The CDR3 is 17 amino acids. V trimming: 0 bases; J trimming: 3 bases; junction bases outside the gene matches: 7. The CDR3 spells CASSVAGAGGLYNEQFF. The CDR3, as DNA: TGTGCCAGCAGCGTAGCTGGTGCGGGGGGGCTCTACAATGAGCAGTTCTTC.

This clone was seen a single time. The chain has TRBV9 and TRBJ1-1; TRBD1 might be the D (6 bases). The V end lost 0 bases, the J end lost 0 bases, and 12 bases lay between the germline ends. The germline V gene encodes CDR1 SGDLS and CDR2 YYNGEE. This CDR3 is built from 16 residues. For the CDR3, the DNA is TGTGCCAGCAGCGTAGGCGAGGGGGACGTGAACACTGAAGCTTTCTTT. This gives the protein CASSVGEGDVNTEAFF.

V is TRBV5-1 and J is TRBJ2-2; D is perhaps TRBD2 (5 bases). V gave up 1 base and J gave up 1 base, with 11 bases separating them. This CDR3 has 16 residues. The germline V gene encodes CDR1 SGHRS and CDR2 YFSETQ. The CDR3, as DNA: TGCGCCAGCAGCTTGTCGCTAGCCGAGAACACCGGGGAGCTGTTTTTT. Translation: CASSLSLAENTGELFF.

V usage is TRBV19 and J usage is TRBJ1-2, with D tentatively TRBD1 (5 bases). V was shortened by 6 bases and J by 3 bases, with 11 bases between the two germline ends. The CDR3 sequence is 13 residues long. Looked up from germline, CDR1 is LNHDA and CDR2 is SQIVND (reference sequence). For the CDR3, the DNA is TGTGCCAGTAGGGGCAGGGTCGACTATGGCTACACCTTC. It codes for CASRGRVDYGYTF.

Concerning this clone itself: Additional DNA sequences in this sample encode the identical CDR3. The V gene is TRBV6-2 or TRBV6-3, the J gene TRBJ1-5; 7 nucleotides agree with TRBD1. CDR1 is MNHEY, CDR2 SVGEGT, per germline. The CDR3 has 14 residues. The junction had 8 bases not matched to a gene; V was cut back by 6 bases and J by 6 bases. In DNA, the CDR3 is TGTGCCAGCAGCCGAGACAGGGTTGGTCAGCCCCAGCATTTT. Its translation is CASSRDRVGQPQHF.

J is TRBJ1-5 and V is TRBV28; 12 bases map to TRBD1. The J segment lost 7 bases and the V segment lost 8 bases, leaving 12 bases of the junction unmatched. Germline V gene lookup returns CDR1 MDHEN and CDR2 SYDVKM. The CDR3 is 16 residues long. The CDR3 protein is CASCSIWDRGHQPQHF. The CDR3 bases are TGTGCCAGCTGTTCAATTTGGGACAGGGGGCACCAGCCCCAGCATTTT.

The chain couples TRBV29-1 to TRBJ2-2; unclear D gene. The CDR3 consists of 15 residues. The V end lost 4 bases, the J end lost 6 bases, and 18 bases lay between the germline ends. Per the germline V gene, CDR1 is SQVTM and CDR2 is ANQGSEA. Here the CDR3 DNA reads TGCAGCGTTGTGCCCAAGAAGGTCAGGTCCGGGGAGCTGTTTTTT. It specifies CSVVPKKVRSGELFF.

This chain uses TRBV2 with TRBJ1-1; 12 bases fit TRBD1. CDR3 length: 14 residues. Trimming cost V 5 bases and J 4 bases; bases outside gene matches: 2. Germline CDR1 and CDR2: SNHLY and FYNNEI. CDR3 nucleotides: TGTGCCAGCAGTCGGGACAGGGGGCTCACTGAAGCTTTCTTT. Its protein product is CASSRDRGLTEAFF.

This clone was seen only once. The chain carries TRBV9 and TRBJ2-7; D is undetermined. Deletions cut 0 bases from V and 6 bases from J, with 10 bases between. Germline V gene lookup returns CDR1 SGDLS and CDR2 YYNGEE. CDR3 size: 13 residues. In DNA form, the CDR3 reads TGTGCCAGCAGCGTAGCTGGGCTGACCGAGCAGTACTTC. It specifies CASSVAGLTEQYF.